Included here is one T cell receptor beta chain sequence, with context. Its antigen is still unknown. One base away there is no much larger clone; base qualities are not given. In light of the paper, this sample's time point label describes: cycle 4 day 1 (C4D1), after six to seven weeks of nivolumab. Every trial patient had relapsed following autologous stem cell transplantation, and prior brentuximab vedotin exposure was what differed among cohorts A, B and C. The trial cohort comprised about 60 patients with relapsed/refractory classical Hodgkin lymphoma whose best overall responses were complete response, partial response or progressive disease. Trial patients were treated with single-agent nivolumab in the multi-cohort phase II CheckMate 205 trial. An independent review committee assessed best overall response using the 2007 International Working Group response criteria. Trial PBMCs were collected immediately before nivolumab initiation (C1D1) and during therapy at cycle 2 day 1 and cycle 4 day 1. Peripheral blood was collected in 8 mL Vacutainer Cell Preparation Tubes, from which PBMCs were isolated by centrifugation and then cryopreserved.

This sample is part of a study of PD-1 blockade in classical Hodgkin lymphoma (dated by TCRdb to about 2020). For the wider study: Nivolumab dosing was 3 mg/kg intravenously every 2 weeks, continuing until either disease progression or unacceptable toxicity. A peripheral blood immune signature of response to PD-1 blockade in classical Hodgkin lymphoma was defined using TCR beta sequencing and CyTOF. The paper as a whole reports these results and caveats: Among trial patients, those achieving complete response had baseline diversity similar to that of newly diagnosed patients, while diversity was significantly lower in partial responders and progressors. By C4D1, a significant rise was seen in CD4+ TCR diversity but not in CD8+ TCR diversity (p=0.0027 vs p=0.16), and the rise was most apparent among complete responders (p=0.02). The study was limited to a single clinical trial cohort, and causes of repertoire differences, possibly disease activity or prior therapy, remained undefined. Newly diagnosed patients were reported to have lower baseline TCR diversity than healthy donors, and relapsed/refractory patients were reported to have lower baseline TCR diversity still. Lower diversity was seen in patients whose nivolumab began less than 1 year after ASCT, and these patients were left out of later analyses so that immune reconstitution would not confound the results.

The CDR3 covers 15 residues, taking in both the cysteine and the phenylalanine. Only the CDR3 DNA stays, 45 bases, in frame from base 1. CDR1 is given as GTSNPN and CDR2 as SVGIG, both from the germline V gene (reference sequence). V loses 0 bases, J loses 3 bases, and the germline ends lie 12 bases apart. Genomic DNA was extracted with the Qiagen DNeasy kit from unsorted PBMCs and from negatively selected CD4+ and CD8+ fractions. Amplification of TCR beta CDR3 regions was done by immunoSEQ multiplex PCR with primers that anneal to V and J segments. Amplification bias was minimized using a synthetic immune receptor repertoire, and residual bias was removed computationally after sequencing. In the original analysis: Custom Python scripts were used to quantify repertoire diversity as the Shannon entropy index. The unsorted, CD4+ and CD8+ repertoires were each analyzed separately, with the exception of combined analyses, where CD4+ and CD8+ sequences were merged in silico. A clone was considered expanded if an increase in frequency of at least 2-fold after treatment relative to C1D1 was found, and a pseudocount of 0.5 was applied to clones undetected at baseline. Singleton clones were defined as clones with 0 or 1 copy at C1D1, and non-singleton clones were defined as clones with 2 or more copies. Clones expanded in unsorted samples were assigned a CD4+, CD8+ or unknown annotation through matching of protein sequences in sorted samples from the same patient. Wilcoxon tests were applied to paired samples to test diversity changes from C1D1 to C4D1. The immuneACCESS repertoire file appears here via TCRdb, limited to in-frame rearrangements. These files lack a portion of the clones; in checked studies, under half of the deficit traces to unresolved V genes, and the cause of the others is not known. Clonal size and the V and J genes are those of that table, whereas D and trimming came from the DNA. This sample has more than 85,000 clones in its table, and more than 70% of those were observed once. 15% to 20% of the sample goes to the ten largest clones.

The starting material was peripheral blood mononuclear cells (PBMCs), obtained before the fourth cycle of nivolumab. This sequence was found in a human donor with classical Hodgkin lymphoma. The chain is assembled from TRBV30 and TRBJ2-4; TRBD2 is perhaps the D gene, given 5 matching bases. The sequenced DNA: TGTGCCTGGAGTGTCGGAGGTGGAGGCAAAAACATTCAGTACTTC. Translation gives CAWSVGGGGKNIQYF.